The source of this T cell receptor (beta chain) is a study of control samples from healthy donors and cancer patients. The assay was immunoSEQ multiplex PCR, and TCRdb's table has in-frame clones only and misses some. The table shows some 120,000 clones, with roughly 84% occurring only once. Trimming cost V 1 base and J 3 bases, with 4 bases left between them. The CDR3 is made up of 13 amino acids. The germline V gene encodes CDR1 SGHAT and CDR2 FQNNGV. The sequence came from a man aged 35 to 55 in good health. Sequencing used blood. The gene calls are TRBV11-2 and TRBJ1-5; D gene uncertain. The CDR3 nucleotides are TGTGCCAGCAGCTTAGTCGACAATCAGCCCCAGCATTTT. This gives the protein CASSLVDNQPQHF.